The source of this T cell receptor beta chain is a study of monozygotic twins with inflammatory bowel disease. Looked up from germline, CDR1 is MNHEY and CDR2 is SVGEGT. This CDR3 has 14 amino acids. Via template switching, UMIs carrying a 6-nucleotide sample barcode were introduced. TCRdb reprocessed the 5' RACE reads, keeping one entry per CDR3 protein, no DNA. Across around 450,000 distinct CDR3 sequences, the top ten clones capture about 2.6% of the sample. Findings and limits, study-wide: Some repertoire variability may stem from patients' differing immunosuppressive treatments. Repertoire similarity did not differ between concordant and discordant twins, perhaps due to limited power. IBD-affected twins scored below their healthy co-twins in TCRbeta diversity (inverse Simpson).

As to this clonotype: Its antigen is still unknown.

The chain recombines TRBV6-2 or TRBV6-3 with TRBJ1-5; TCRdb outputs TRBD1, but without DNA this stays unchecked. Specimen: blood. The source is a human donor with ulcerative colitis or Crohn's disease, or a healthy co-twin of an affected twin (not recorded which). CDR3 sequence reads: CASPRPRADQPQHF.